Shown below are 13 T cell receptor beta chains from a single sample sequenced in a study of T cell repertoires in cytomegalovirus infection. MiXCR was run by TCRdb on the reads, yielding one entry per CDR3 protein. The table lists some 400,000 distinct CDR3 sequences, about 33% of them singletons. The sequenced sample consisted of PBMCs. These receptors came from a human donor in good health (CMV status not recorded). Some clones in this sample may be carry-over from other donors' samples.

This clonotype was observed many times. The chain combines TRBV28 with TRBJ2-1; TRBD2 aligns across 7 bases. Germline-derived CDR1 and CDR2 are MDHEN and SYDVKM. The ends lost 3 bases at V and 2 bases at J; junction bases unmatched: 4. The CDR3 has 15 amino acids. The CDR3: CASSFIGGTYNEQFF. The DNA of the CDR3 is TGTGCCAGCAGTTTTATCGGGGGGACCTACAATGAGCAGTTCTTC.

This clonotype has only a few counts. The genes are TRBV5-1 and TRBJ2-6; D unresolved. The V gene's germline CDR1 is SGHRS and CDR2 YFSETQ. The CDR3 contains 12 residues. V dropped 2 bases and J dropped 6 bases, with 3 bases sitting between them. CDR3 amino acids: CASSFEANVLTF. CDR3 in DNA: TGCGCCAGCAGCTTCGAGGCCAACGTCCTGACTTTC.

The chain has TRBV19 and TRBJ2-5; 8 bases are a match to TRBD1. CDR1 is LNHDA, CDR2 SQIVND, per germline (reference sequence). CDR3 size: 14 residues. J was trimmed by 4 bases and V by 5 bases; bases with no gene match: 6. CDR3 sequence reads: CASSSDRAGETQYF. CDR3 coding DNA: TGTGCCAGTAGTTCGGACAGGGCTGGAGAGACCCAGTACTTC. Based on the CDR3 plus reference TRBV19 and TRBJ2-5, the full variable domain is DGGITQSPKYLFRKEGQNVTLSCEQNLNHDAMYWYRQDPGQGLRLIYYSQIVNDFQKGDIAEGYSVSREKKESFPLTVTSAQKNPTAFYLCASSSDRAGETQYFGPGTRLLVL.

This clonotype was detected only a few times. The gene calls are TRBV28 and TRBJ1-4, with D tentatively TRBD1 (5 bases). Trimming left V 5 bases short and J 0 bases short, with 16 bases between. CDR3 length: 17 amino acids. The germline V gene has CDR1 MDHEN and CDR2 SYDVKM. CDR3 sequence reads: CASSPMGDLATNEKLFF. The CDR3 coding sequence is TGTGCCAGCAGTCCAATGGGGGATCTCGCAACTAATGAAAAACTGTTTTTT.

This clonotype was recorded a few times. V is TRBV5-6 and J is TRBJ1-5; D remains unclear. V lost 2 bases, J lost 0 bases, and 9 bases lay in between. From germline, CDR1 is SGHDT and CDR2 YYEEEE. This CDR3 region has 15 residues. CDR3 bases: TGTGCCAGCAGCTTCGGTGGGCATAGCAATCAGCCCCAGCATTTT. It translates to CASSFGGHSNQPQHF.

This clonotype was recorded a few times. The chain's CDR3 is CASRDTRTNTEAFF. Written as DNA, the CDR3 is TGTGCCAGCAGGGACACCCGGACCAACACTGAAGCTTTCTTT. This rearrangement joins TRBV5-4 to TRBJ1-1; perhaps TRBD1 as D (5 bases). V gave up 5 bases and J gave up 2 bases, with 13 bases separating them. This CDR3 spans 14 amino acids. Germline values: CDR1 SGHNT, CDR2 YYREEE (reference sequence).

This sequence joins TRBV6-5 and TRBJ2-1; D gene uncertain. The length of the CDR3 is 16 residues. Germline CDR1 MNHEY, CDR2 SVGAGI. Trimming removed 0 bases at V and 0 bases at J, with 9 bases between. This CDR3 reads CASSYSHYSSYNEQFF. Here the CDR3 DNA reads TGTGCCAGCAGTTACTCCCACTACTCCTCCTACAATGAGCAGTTCTTC.

The chain recombines TRBV7-6 with TRBJ2-3; 15 bases match TRBD2. The V segment lost 0 bases and the J segment 2 bases; nucleotides outside the gene matches: 6. Germline assignment: CDR1 SGHVS and CDR2 FNYEAQ. The CDR3 spans 19 residues. The CDR3 nucleotides read TGTGCCAGCAGCTTAGCGCTGGGACTAGCGGGGGGACCCACAGATACGCAGTATTTT. As protein: CASSLALGLAGGPTDTQYF.

This clonotype has only a few counts. The rearrangement joins TRBV19 to TRBJ1-3, with D unresolved. Germline loops: CDR1 LNHDA, CDR2 SQIVND (reference sequence). This CDR3 has 13 residues. Trimming left V 5 bases short and J 8 bases short, with 13 bases between. This CDR3 is CASSPLGVDTIYF. Written as DNA, the CDR3 is TGTGCCAGTAGTCCCCTGGGCGTGGACACCATATATTTT.

This clonotype came up a few times. The gene calls are TRBV19 and TRBJ1-2; D is possibly TRBD1 (5 bases). The CDR3 covers 14 residues. V lost 4 bases, J lost 4 bases, and 13 bases lay in between. Germline V gene sequence: CDR1 LNHDA, CDR2 SQIVND (reference sequence). The DNA of the CDR3 is TGTGCCAGTAGTACTGGGGCGTGGACCTATGGCTACACCTTC. Translated, it gives CASSTGAWTYGYTF.

This rearrangement joins TRBV2 to TRBJ2-7; the D is unclear. V lost 0 bases to trimming and J lost 0 bases, with 9 bases between them. The CDR3 consists of 15 residues. Looked up from germline, CDR1 is SNHLY and CDR2 is FYNNEI. The CDR3 reads CASSEAASVSYEQYF. In DNA form, the CDR3 reads TGTGCCAGCAGTGAAGCGGCCAGTGTCTCCTACGAGCAGTACTTC. The entire variable domain, with the rest obtained from reference TRBV2 and TRBJ2-7, is as follows: EPEVTQTPSHQVTQMGQEVILRCVPISNHLYFYWYRQILGQKVEFLVSFYNNEISEKSEIFDDQFSVERPDGSNFTLKIRSTKLEDSAMYFCASSEAASVSYEQYFGPGTRLTVT.

Comments on this clonotype: One base away lies a much larger clone, so this may be a sequencing read error. The chain has TRBV6-4 and TRBJ2-3, with TRBD1 matching 9 bases. In germline, CDR1 is MRHNA, CDR2 SNTAGT. This CDR3 spans 15 amino acids. Written as DNA, the CDR3 is TGTGCCAGCAGCGGAGGGACAGGGAACGCAGATACGCAGTTTTTT. Protein: CASSGGTGNADTQFF.

This chain joins TRBV30 and TRBJ1-1; a weak D match, TRBD1 (5 bases). The germline V gene encodes CDR1 GTSNPN and CDR2 SVGIG (reference sequence). The V end lost 0 bases, the J end lost 3 bases, and 11 bases lay between the germline ends. This CDR3 spans 14 amino acids. The CDR3 is CAWSVAGVDTEAFF. For the CDR3, the DNA is TGTGCCTGGAGTGTAGCGGGGGTGGACACTGAAGCTTTCTTT.